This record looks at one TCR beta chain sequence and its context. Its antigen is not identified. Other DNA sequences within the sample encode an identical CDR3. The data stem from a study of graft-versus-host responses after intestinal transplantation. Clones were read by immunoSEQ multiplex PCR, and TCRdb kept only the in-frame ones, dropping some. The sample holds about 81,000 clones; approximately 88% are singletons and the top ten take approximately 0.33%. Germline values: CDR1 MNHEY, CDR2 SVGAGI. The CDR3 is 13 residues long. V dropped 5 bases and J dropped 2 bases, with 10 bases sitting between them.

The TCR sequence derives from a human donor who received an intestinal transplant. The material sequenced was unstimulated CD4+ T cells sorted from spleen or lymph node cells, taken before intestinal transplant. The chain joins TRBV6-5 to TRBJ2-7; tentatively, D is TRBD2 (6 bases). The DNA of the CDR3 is TGTGCCAGCAGTCCCCCGGGGGCCTACGAGCAGTACTTC. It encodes CASSPPGAYEQYF.